The sample holds many counts of the clone carrying this TCR beta chain. Its antigen is unidentified. The CDR3 spans 18 residues. Per the germline V gene, CDR1 is SGHRS and CDR2 is YFSETQ. The V end lost 1 base, the J end lost 2 bases, and 20 bases lay between the germline ends. This entry belongs to a study of T-cell reconstitution after alpha-beta-depleted transplantation in children. Study results and limitations: Among T cells one year after transplant, newly produced cells accounted for most counts and diversity. The origin of alpha-beta T cells about two months after transplant was reportedly several hundred expanded graft clones. There were some patients whose high TCRbeta diversity at day 60 came from surviving recipient T cells and thymic progenitors.

TCRbeta library construction was performed incorporating unique molecular identifiers. One entry per CDR3 protein results from TCRdb running MiXCR on the PCR reads. The data contain over 150,000 distinct CDR3 sequences, approximately 6.9% of them seen just once; the ten biggest clones take up 4.5% to 6.5%. The material was PBMCs, obtained before TCRalphabeta/CD19-depleted stem cell transplant. V usage is TRBV5-1 and J usage is TRBJ2-3; D gene uncertain. This TCR came from a boy aged 2-15 years with acute lymphoblastic leukemia, due to receive a stem cell transplant. The CDR3 DNA follows: TGCGCCAGCAGCTTGATCCGTTCGCTAGGGTCCACCACAGATACGCAGTATTTT. This sequence encodes CASSLIRSLGSTTDTQYF.